This T cell receptor (beta chain) was documented in a study of cytomegalovirus exposure and HLA in healthy donors. Study-wide results and limits: In an earlier analysis, in 540 or so donors, most V segments appeared productive either ~90% or ~30% of the time. Across all donors, roughly uniform sequencing depth was an assumption of the presence/absence analyses. CMV antigen specificity was confirmed in vitro for three CMV-associated chains. As was reported, the HLA-A and HLA-B alleles of most subjects were accurately predicted from TCR beta sequences.

Amplification used 60 Vbeta primers and 13 Jbeta primers. Generated by immunoSEQ multiplex PCR, the TCRdb table keeps only in-frame clones and is missing some. Of around 230,000 clones detected, about 75% appear once; the ten largest clones hold 1.5% to 2%. In the case of this clone: Its antigen is as yet unknown.

The CDR3 has 16 residues. The germline CDR1 and CDR2 sequences are MDHEN and SYDVKM. V shed 3 bases and J 2 bases; nucleotides not matched to a gene: 6. Material: PBMCs. The chain carries TRBV28 and TRBJ2-1, with TRBD2 matching 8 bases. The sequence derives from a male donor in good health and CMV-seronegative. The CDR3 sequence: CASSFYGGVAYNEQFF. CDR3 nucleotides: TGTGCCAGCAGTTTTTACGGGGGGGTAGCCTACAATGAGCAGTTCTTC.